The TCR beta chain described here comes from a study of OX40 agonist ivuxolimab in advanced cancers. Turning to the study itself: Of mixed ages from about 20 to 80 and averaging around 60 years, the group was approximately 80% male.

Enrollment shut out patients with autoimmune disease history or systemic immunosuppression. Clones were read by immunoSEQ multiplex PCR, and TCRdb kept only the in-frame ones, dropping some. The sample includes tens of thousands of clones, approximately 89% of them seen just once. With respect to this clone: Its antigen is unidentified.

General study results and limits: The work left the antigen specificity of expanded peripheral T cells undetermined. In CD8+ T cells, expanded clones were on average more numerous than in CD4+.

V lost 1 base to trimming and J lost 8 bases, with 12 bases between them. Looked up from germline, CDR1 is SEHNR and CDR2 is FQNEAQ (reference sequence). CDR3 length: 14 residues. This clonotype was obtained from an adult with an advanced solid tumor such as melanoma, head and neck, liver or kidney cancer. This chain links TRBV7-9 with TRBJ2-1; D unresolved. This sample comprised CD4+ or CD8+ T cells sorted from blood, obtained in a trial of the OX40 agonist ivuxolimab. CDR3: CASSLVATGHEQFF. The CDR3 DNA sequence: TGTGCCAGCAGCTTAGTGGCTACCGGGCATGAGCAGTTCTTC.